This T cell receptor beta chain was recorded in a study of blood T cell repertoires in COVID-19. Overall study context: From the United States, Italy and Spain came samples of acute and convalescent COVID-19.

The V and J ends lost 2 bases and 5 bases, in that order; junction bases with no gene match: 7. Germline assignment: CDR1 LGHDT and CDR2 YNNKEL (reference sequence). The CDR3 extends over 15 amino acids. Per the study methods: Amplification from reference gene primers served as the basis for estimated nucleated cell counts. Only in-frame clones appear in the TCRdb table, and some are missing; sequencing was by immunoSEQ multiplex PCR. From that table come the V and J calls and clone size; the DNA was used to work out D and trimming. Here the sample spans approximately 160,000 clones, roughly 84% being singletons.

The TCR comes from a man aged 18 to 35 with active or convalescent COVID-19. The gene calls are TRBV3-1 (or the pseudogene TRBV3-2) and TRBJ2-5, with 8 nucleotides matching TRBD2. Sequenced: peripheral blood. This CDR3 is CASSQPGPGGETQYF. The CDR3 nucleotides read TGTGCCAGCAGCCAACCGGGCCCGGGGGGGGAGACCCAGTACTTC.